The 2 T cell receptor beta chains below come from one sample, sequenced in a study of T cells in Graves' hyperthyroidism and ophthalmopathy. The TCR beta CDR3 regions underwent amplification using RNA transcripts as the source. The TCR CDR3 was amplified in a first-round RT-PCR using the HTBI primer set. Each CDR3 protein is one row after TCRdb ran MiXCR on the multiplex PCR reads. The repertoire holds around 720,000 distinct CDR3 sequences, approximately 40% seen once, with around 32% in the top ten. The sequencing sample was made of blood. The receptors derive from a woman between 40 and 50 years old with Graves' hyperthyroidism.

There are a few counts of this clonotype. CDR3 bases: TGTGCCAGCAGCCCCAAGACCCAAGAGACCCAGTACTTC. It specifies CASSPKTQETQYF. The J gene is TRBJ2-5, the V gene TRBV5-4; D remains ambiguous. The CDR3 runs 13 residues. CDR1 is SGHNT, CDR2 YYREEE, per germline (reference sequence). Trimming pared 4 bases from V and 1 base from J, leaving 8 bases between. The variable domain in full, completed from reference TRBV5-4 and TRBJ2-5, reads ETGVTQSPTHLIKTRGQQVTLRCSSQSGHNTVSWYQQALGQGPQFIFQYYREEENGRGNFPPRFSGLQFPNYSSELNVNALELDDSALYLCASSPKTQETQYFGPGTRLLVL.

This clonotype came up a few times. The CDR3 nucleotides read TGTGCTAGTGGTTTAGGAGGCACTGAAGCTTTCTTT. It is translated as CASGLGGTEAFF. The chain links TRBV12-5 to TRBJ1-1; the D is unclear. Per the germline V gene, CDR1 is LGHNT and CDR2 is FRNRAP. The CDR3 runs 12 residues. Trimming took 3 bases from V and 4 from J, leaving 6 bases between them.